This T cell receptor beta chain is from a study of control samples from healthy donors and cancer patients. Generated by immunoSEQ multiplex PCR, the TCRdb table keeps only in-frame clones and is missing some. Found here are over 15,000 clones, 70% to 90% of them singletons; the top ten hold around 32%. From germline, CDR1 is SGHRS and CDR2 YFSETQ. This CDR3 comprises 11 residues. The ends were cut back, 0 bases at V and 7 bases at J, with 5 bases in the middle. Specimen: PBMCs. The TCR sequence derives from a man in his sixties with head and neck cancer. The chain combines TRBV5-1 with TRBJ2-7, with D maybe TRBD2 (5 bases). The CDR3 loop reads CASSLAGEQYF. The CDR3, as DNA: TGCGCCAGCAGCTTGGCGGGAGAGCAGTACTTC.